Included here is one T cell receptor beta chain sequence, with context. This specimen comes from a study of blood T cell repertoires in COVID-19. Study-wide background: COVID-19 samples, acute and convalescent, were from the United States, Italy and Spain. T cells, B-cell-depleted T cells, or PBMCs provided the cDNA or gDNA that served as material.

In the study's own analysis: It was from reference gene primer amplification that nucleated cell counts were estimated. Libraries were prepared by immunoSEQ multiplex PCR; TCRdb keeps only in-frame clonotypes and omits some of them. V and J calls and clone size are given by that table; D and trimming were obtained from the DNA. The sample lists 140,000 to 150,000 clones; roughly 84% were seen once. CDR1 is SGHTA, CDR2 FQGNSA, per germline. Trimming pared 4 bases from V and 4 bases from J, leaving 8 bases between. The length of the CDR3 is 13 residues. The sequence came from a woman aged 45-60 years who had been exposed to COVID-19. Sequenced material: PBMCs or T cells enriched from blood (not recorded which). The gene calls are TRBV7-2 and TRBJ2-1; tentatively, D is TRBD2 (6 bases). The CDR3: CASSWGTYNEQFF. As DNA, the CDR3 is TGTGCCAGCAGCTGGGGGACTTACAATGAGCAGTTCTTC.